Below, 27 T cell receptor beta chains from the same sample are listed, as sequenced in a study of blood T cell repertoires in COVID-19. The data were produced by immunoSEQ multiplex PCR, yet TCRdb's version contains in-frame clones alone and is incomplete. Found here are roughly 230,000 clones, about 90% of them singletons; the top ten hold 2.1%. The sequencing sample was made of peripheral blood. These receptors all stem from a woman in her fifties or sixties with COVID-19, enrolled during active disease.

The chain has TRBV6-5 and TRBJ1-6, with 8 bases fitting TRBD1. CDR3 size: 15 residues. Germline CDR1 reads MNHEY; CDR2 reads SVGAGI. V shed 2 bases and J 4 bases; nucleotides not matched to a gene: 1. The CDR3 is CASSYQGAYNSPLHF. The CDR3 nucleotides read TGTGCCAGCAGTTACCAGGGGGCGTATAATTCACCCCTCCACTTT.

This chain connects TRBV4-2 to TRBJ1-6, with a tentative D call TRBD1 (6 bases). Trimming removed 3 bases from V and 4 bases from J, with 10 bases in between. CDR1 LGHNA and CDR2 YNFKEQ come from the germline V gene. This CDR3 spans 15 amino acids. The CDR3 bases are TGTGCCAGCAGCCATGGGGGCCCTTATAATTCACCCCTCCACTTT. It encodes CASSHGGPYNSPLHF.

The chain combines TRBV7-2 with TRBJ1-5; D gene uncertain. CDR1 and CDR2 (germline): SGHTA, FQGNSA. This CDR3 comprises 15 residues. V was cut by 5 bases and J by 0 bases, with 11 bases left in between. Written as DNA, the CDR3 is TGTGCCAGCAGCCCAGGCATCTATAGCAATCAGCCCCAGCATTTT. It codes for CASSPGIYSNQPQHF. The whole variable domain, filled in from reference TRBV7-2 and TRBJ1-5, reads GAGVSQSPSNKVTEKGKDVELRCDPISGHTALYWYRQSLGQGLEFLIYFQGNSAPDKSGLPSDRFSAERTGGSVSTLTIQRTQQEDSAVYLCASSPGIYSNQPQHFGDGTRLSIL.

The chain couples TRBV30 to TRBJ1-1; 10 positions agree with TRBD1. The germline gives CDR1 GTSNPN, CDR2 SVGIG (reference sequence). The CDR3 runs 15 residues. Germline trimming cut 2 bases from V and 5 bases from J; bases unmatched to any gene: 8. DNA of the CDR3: TGTGCCTGGAGTACCCCCGACAGGGGGCGAACTGAAGCTTTCTTT. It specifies CAWSTPDRGRTEAFF. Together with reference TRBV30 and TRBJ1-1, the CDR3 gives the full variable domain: SQTIHQWPATLVQPVGSPLSLECTVEGTSNPNLYWYRQAAGRGLQLLFYSVGIGQISSEVPQNLSASRPQDRQFILSSKKLLLSDSGFYLCAWSTPDRGRTEAFFGQGTRLTVV.

The DNA of the CDR3 is TGTGCCACCGGGACACCCTCGTCACCCCTCCACTTT. Encoded protein: CATGTPSSPLHF. The rearrangement links TRBV19 to TRBJ1-6, with D maybe TRBD1 (6 bases). Germline loops: CDR1 LNHDA, CDR2 SQIVND (reference sequence). This CDR3 has 12 residues. V gave up 10 bases and J gave up 10 bases, with 14 bases separating them.

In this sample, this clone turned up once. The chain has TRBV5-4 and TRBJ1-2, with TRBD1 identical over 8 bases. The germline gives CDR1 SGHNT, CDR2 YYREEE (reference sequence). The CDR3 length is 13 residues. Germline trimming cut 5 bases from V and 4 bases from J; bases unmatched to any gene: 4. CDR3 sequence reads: CASRPQGVYGYTF. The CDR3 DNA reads TGTGCCAGCAGACCACAGGGGGTCTATGGCTACACCTTC.

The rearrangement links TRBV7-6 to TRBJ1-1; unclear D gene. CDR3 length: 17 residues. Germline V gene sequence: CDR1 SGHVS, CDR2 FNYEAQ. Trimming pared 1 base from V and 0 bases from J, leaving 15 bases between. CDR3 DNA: TGTGCCAGCAGCTTAGAGGCCCTCCCCCAGGTGAACACTGAAGCTTTCTTT. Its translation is CASSLEALPQVNTEAFF.

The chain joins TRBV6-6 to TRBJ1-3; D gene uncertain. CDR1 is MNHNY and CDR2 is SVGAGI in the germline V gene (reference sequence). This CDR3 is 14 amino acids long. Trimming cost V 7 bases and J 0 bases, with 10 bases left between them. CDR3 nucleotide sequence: TGTGCCAGCACCCTAGGCCTCTCTGGAAACACCATATATTTT. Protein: CASTLGLSGNTIYF.

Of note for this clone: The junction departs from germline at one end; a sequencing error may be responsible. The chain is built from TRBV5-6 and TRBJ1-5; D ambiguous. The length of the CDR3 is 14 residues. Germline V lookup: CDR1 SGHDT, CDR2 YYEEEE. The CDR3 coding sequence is TGTGCCGGCAGCTCGTCCTATAGCAATCAGCCCCAGCATTTT. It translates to CAGSSSYSNQPQHF.

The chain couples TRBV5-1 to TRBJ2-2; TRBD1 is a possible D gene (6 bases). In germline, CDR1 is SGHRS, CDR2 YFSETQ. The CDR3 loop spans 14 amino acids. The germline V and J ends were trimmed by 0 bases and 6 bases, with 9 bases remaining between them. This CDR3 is CASSLEGGAGELFF. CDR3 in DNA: TGCGCCAGCAGCTTGGAAGGGGGTGCCGGGGAGCTGTTTTTT.

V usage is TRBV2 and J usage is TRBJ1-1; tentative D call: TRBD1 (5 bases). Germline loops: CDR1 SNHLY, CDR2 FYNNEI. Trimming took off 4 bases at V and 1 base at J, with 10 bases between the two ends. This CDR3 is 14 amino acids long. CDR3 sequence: CASSGRGPNTEAFF. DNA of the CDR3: TGTGCCAGCAGTGGGAGGGGCCCGAACACTGAAGCTTTCTTT.

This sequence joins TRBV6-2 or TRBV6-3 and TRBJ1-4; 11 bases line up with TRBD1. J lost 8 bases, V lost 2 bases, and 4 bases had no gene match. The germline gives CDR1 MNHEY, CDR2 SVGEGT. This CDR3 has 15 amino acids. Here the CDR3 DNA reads TGTGCCAGCAGTTACGCGGGACAGGGGGAGGAAAAACTGTTTTTT. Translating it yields CASSYAGQGEEKLFF.

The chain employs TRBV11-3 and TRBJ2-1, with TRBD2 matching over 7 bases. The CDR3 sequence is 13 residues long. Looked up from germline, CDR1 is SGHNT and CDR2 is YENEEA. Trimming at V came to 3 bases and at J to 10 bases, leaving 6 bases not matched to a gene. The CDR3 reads CASSLGGRGEQFF. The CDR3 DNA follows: TGTGCCAGCAGCTTGGGAGGGCGTGGCGAGCAGTTCTTC.

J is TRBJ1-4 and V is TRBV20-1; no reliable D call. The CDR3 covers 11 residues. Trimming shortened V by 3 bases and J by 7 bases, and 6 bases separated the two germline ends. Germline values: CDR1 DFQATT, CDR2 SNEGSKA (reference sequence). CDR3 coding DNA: TGCAGTGCTAGGGCGGGTGAAAAACTGTTTTTT. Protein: CSARAGEKLFF.

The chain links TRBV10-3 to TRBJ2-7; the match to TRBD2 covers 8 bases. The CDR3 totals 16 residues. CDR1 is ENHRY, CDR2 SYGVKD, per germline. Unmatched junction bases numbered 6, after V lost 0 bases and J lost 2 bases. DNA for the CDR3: TGTGCCATCAGTGAGTCGGGGCGGGGGGACACCTACGAGCAGTACTTC. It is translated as CAISESGRGDTYEQYF.

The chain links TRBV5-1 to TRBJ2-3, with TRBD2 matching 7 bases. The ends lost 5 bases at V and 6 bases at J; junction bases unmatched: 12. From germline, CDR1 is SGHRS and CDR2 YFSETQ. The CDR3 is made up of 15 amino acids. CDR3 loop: CASSFQAGRGDTQYF. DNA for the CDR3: TGCGCCAGCAGTTTTCAAGCGGGGCGAGGGGATACGCAGTATTTT.

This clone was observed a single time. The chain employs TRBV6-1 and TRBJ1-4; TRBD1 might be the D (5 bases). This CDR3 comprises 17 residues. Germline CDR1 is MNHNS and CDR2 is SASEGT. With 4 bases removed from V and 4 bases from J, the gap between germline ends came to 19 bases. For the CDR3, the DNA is TGTGCCAGCAGTGCGTGGTACAGGATGAGGTTTAATGAAAAACTGTTTTTT. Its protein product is CASSAWYRMRFNEKLFF.

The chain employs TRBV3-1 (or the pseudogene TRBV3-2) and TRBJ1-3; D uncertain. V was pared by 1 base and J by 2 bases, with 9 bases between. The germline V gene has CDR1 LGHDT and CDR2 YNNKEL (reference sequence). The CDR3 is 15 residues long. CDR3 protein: CASSQVGVAGNTIYF. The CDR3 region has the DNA TGTGCCAGCAGCCAAGTAGGAGTCGCTGGAAACACCATATATTTT.

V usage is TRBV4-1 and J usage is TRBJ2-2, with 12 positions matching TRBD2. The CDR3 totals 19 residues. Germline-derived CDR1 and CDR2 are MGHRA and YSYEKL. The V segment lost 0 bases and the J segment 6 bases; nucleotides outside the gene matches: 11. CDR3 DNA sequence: TGCGCCAGCAGCCAAGATCTCCCTAGCGGGGGGGCCGGGCCCGGGGAGCTGTTTTTT. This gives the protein CASSQDLPSGGAGPGELFF.

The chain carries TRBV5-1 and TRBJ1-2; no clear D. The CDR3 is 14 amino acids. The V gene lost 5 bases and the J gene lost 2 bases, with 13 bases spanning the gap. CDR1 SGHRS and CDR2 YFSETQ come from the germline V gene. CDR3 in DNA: TGCGCCAGCAGACCTGGGCCGGAAAACTATGGCTACACCTTC. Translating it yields CASRPGPENYGYTF.

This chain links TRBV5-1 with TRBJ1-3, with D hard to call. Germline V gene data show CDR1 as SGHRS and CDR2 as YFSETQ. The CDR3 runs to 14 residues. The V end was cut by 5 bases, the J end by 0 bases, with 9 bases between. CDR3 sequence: CASSQQSSGNTIYF. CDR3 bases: TGCGCCAGCAGTCAACAGTCCTCTGGAAACACCATATATTTT.

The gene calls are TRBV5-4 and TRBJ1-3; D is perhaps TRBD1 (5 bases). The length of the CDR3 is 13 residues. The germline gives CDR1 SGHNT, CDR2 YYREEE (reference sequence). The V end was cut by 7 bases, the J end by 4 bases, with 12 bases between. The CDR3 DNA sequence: TGTGCCAGCGGAATCCGGGGGGGAAACACCATATATTTT. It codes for CASGIRGGNTIYF.

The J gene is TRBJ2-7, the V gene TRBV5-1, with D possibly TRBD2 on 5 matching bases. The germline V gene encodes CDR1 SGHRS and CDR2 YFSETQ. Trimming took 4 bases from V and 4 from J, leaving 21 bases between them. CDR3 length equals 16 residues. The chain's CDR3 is CASSHHGAEFPYEQYF. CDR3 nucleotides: TGCGCCAGCAGCCACCACGGAGCGGAGTTCCCATACGAGCAGTACTTC.

The DNA for the CDR3 is TGCGCCAGCAGCCAATCACCCATGGGGGGGCTAGAGACCCAGTACTTC. Protein sequence: CASSQSPMGGLETQYF. V usage is TRBV4-3 and J usage is TRBJ2-5; the D gene is possibly TRBD2 (7 bases). The CDR3 totals 16 residues. The germline gives CDR1 LGHNA, CDR2 YSLEER. The V end was cut by 2 bases, the J end by 4 bases, with 17 bases between.

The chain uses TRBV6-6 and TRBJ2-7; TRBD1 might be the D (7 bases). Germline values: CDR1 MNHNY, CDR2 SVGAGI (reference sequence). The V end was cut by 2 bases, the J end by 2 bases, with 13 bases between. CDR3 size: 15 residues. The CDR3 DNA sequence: TGTGCCAGCAGTTACAACGCGGGACAGACCTACGAGCAGTACTTC. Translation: CASSYNAGQTYEQYF.

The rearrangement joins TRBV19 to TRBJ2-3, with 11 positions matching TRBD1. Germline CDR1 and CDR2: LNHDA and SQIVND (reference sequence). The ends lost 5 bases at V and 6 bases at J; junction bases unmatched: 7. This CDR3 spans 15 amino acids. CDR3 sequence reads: CASSFGTGGVDTQYF. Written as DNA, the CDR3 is TGTGCCAGTAGTTTTGGGACAGGGGGTGTCGATACGCAGTATTTT.

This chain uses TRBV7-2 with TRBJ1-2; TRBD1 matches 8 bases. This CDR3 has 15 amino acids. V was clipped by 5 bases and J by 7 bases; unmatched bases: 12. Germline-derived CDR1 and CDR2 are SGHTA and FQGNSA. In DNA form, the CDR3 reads TGTGCCAGCAGCGTGGACAGGGTGGTTGCAGCTGGCTACACCTTC. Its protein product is CASSVDRVVAAGYTF.